The 27 T cell receptor beta chains listed next were all sequenced from one sample in a study of T cells in Graves' hyperthyroidism and ophthalmopathy (dated by TCRdb to between 2017 and 2020). The library was built by means of multiplex PCR. TCRdb names Illumina HiSeq 2000 as the instrument used. The TCR beta CDR3 regions were amplified from RNA transcripts. The TCR CDR3 was subjected to a first round of RT-PCR using the HTBI primer set and the Qiagen OneStep RT-PCR kit. TCRdb cleaned the public reads at Q25 with fastp, built clones with MiXCR and kept in-frame beta chains. All rows with the same CDR3 protein become a single entry with the most common DNA and genes. The sample table shows around 620,000 distinct CDR3 sequences, and roughly 16% are seen once. The top ten hold over 3.5% of the sample. Sequencing used blood. These receptors were collected from a woman younger than 45 with Graves' hyperthyroidism.

V gene TRBV14 combines with J gene TRBJ2-5; D possibly corresponds to TRBD2 (6 bases). The CDR3 runs to 15 residues. V gave up 0 bases and J gave up 0 bases, with 8 bases separating them. CDR1 is SGHDN and CDR2 is FVKESK in the germline V gene. The CDR3 bases are TGTGCCAGCAGCCAAGATCGGGGGTACCAAGAGACCCAGTACTTC. Its protein is CASSQDRGYQETQYF.

The V gene is TRBV27, the J gene TRBJ2-7; the D call may be TRBD1 or TRBD2 (5 bases each). The germline V gene encodes CDR1 MNHEY and CDR2 SMNVEV (reference sequence). CDR3 length equals 14 residues. V was shortened by 5 bases and J by 7 bases, with 18 bases between the two germline ends. The CDR3, as DNA: TGTGCCAGCAGTCCTCGGGACCCCTTGGGGGAGCAGTACTTC. Its protein is CASSPRDPLGEQYF.

This clonotype was seen many times. The chain joins TRBV7-8 to TRBJ1-4; unclear D gene. The CDR3 is 14 amino acids. V lost 2 bases and J 8 bases, leaving 12 bases between the germline ends. From germline, CDR1 is SGHVS and CDR2 FQNEAQ. CDR3 nucleotide sequence: TGTGCCAGCAGCTTAATGGAGAACGACGAAAAACTGTTTTTT. As protein: CASSLMENDEKLFF.

This clonotype appeared many times. This rearrangement joins TRBV7-2 to TRBJ2-1; unclear D gene. This CDR3 comprises 13 residues. Germline V gives CDR1 SGHTA, CDR2 FQGNSA. V was shortened by 5 bases and J by 9 bases, with 14 bases between the two germline ends. DNA for the CDR3: TGTGCCAGCAGCCCGAACCGTTACGGTGAGCAGTTCTTC. As protein: CASSPNRYGEQFF.

This clonotype was detected many times. This chain joins TRBV6-2 or TRBV6-3 and TRBJ1-5; D is unclear. In germline, CDR1 is MNHEY, CDR2 SVGEGT. The germline V and J ends were trimmed by 0 bases and 2 bases, with 11 bases remaining between them. This CDR3 comprises 16 residues. CDR3 sequence (DNA): TGTGCCAGCAGTTACTCGCAGTCCAGCCGCAATCAGCCCCAGCATTTT. The encoded protein is CASSYSQSSRNQPQHF.

Many counts were recorded for this clonotype. V is TRBV7-2 and J is TRBJ2-3, with 7 bases identical to TRBD2. CDR3 length: 15 residues. The germline gives CDR1 SGHTA, CDR2 FQGNSA. V lost 5 bases and J lost 4; bases outside the gene matches: 9. The CDR3 region has the DNA TGTGCCAGCAGCGCAACTAGTCTAGCGGCAGATACGCAGTATTTT. This encodes CASSATSLAADTQYF.

This clonotype was seen many times. The chain employs TRBV12-3 or TRBV12-4 and TRBJ2-7; TRBD1 is a possible D gene (6 bases). CDR3 length: 14 residues. Between the trimmed V and J ends, which lost 2 bases and 6 bases, there was a span of 14 bases. CDR3 residues: CASSLSGGLIEQYF. CDR3 DNA: TGTGCCAGCAGTTTAAGTGGGGGCCTGATCGAGCAGTACTTC.

This clonotype was counted a few times. This clone may be a read error of a much larger clone one base away. V and J are TRBV11-2 and TRBJ1-3; D ambiguous. The CDR3 is 14 residues long. Germline V gives CDR1 SGHAT, CDR2 FQNNGV. V was trimmed by 5 bases and J by 3 bases, leaving 11 bases between them. This CDR3 reads CASSMQPSGNTIYF. For the CDR3, the DNA is TGTGCCAGCAGCATGCAACCCAGTGGAAACACCATATATTTT.

This rearrangement joins TRBV3-1 to TRBJ2-1; possibly TRBD1 or TRBD2 for D (5 bases each). V was trimmed by 6 bases and J by 2 bases, leaving 17 bases between them. CDR1 and CDR2 (germline): LGHDT, YNNKEL (reference sequence). CDR3 length: 16 amino acids. The CDR3 nucleotides are TGTGCCAGCAGTCTTCCCGGGACCGCAACCTACAATGAGCAGTTCTTC. It yields the protein CASSLPGTATYNEQFF.

This clonotype was picked up one time. It may be a read error: a sequence one base away is much more abundant. The chain links TRBV5-6 to TRBJ2-1; 10 bases fit TRBD1. This CDR3 has 15 residues. Germline CDR1 SGHDT, CDR2 YYEEEE. V trimming: 4 bases; J trimming: 6 bases; junction bases outside the gene matches: 7. This chain's CDR3 is CASSTGTGVSNEQFF. CDR3 DNA sequence: TGTGCCAGCAGCACCGGGACAGGGGTTTCCAATGAGCAGTTCTTC.

There are many counts of this clonotype. The chain is built from TRBV6-1 and TRBJ2-7; D may be TRBD1 (7 bases). CDR1 MNHNS and CDR2 SASEGT come from the germline V gene. This CDR3 contains 17 residues. V was pared by 2 bases and J by 1 base, with 18 bases between. The CDR3 loop is CASSESRGWLASYEQYF. The DNA for the CDR3 is TGTGCCAGCAGTGAATCCAGGGGGTGGCTAGCGTCCTACGAGCAGTACTTC.

In this sample, this clonotype turned up many times. V usage is TRBV20-1 and J usage is TRBJ2-5; 8 nucleotides match TRBD2. This CDR3 region has 12 residues. In germline, CDR1 is DFQATT, CDR2 SNEGSKA (reference sequence). With 6 bases clipped from V and 10 bases from J, the junction kept 10 bases outside the gene matches. The DNA for the CDR3 is TGCAGTGCCCGTAGCGGGAAGGGGGACCAGTACTTC. Translation gives CSARSGKGDQYF.

This clonotype has a count of ten or more. This chain uses TRBV6-2 or TRBV6-3 with TRBJ2-1; D uncertain. V was shortened by 10 bases and J by 0 bases, with 7 bases between the two germline ends. Germline lookup yields CDR1 MNHEY and CDR2 SVGEGT. This CDR3 has 12 residues. This chain's CDR3 is CATKDSYNEQFF. The DNA of the CDR3 is TGTGCCACCAAGGACTCCTACAATGAGCAGTTCTTC.

There are many counts of this clonotype. The CDR3 nucleotides are TGTGCCAGCAGCCTGTTACAGGTTCAGCCCCAGCATTTT. As protein: CASSLLQVQPQHF. J is TRBJ1-5 and V is TRBV6-1; a possible D gene is TRBD1 (5 bases). CDR1 is MNHNS, CDR2 SASEGT, per germline. This CDR3 comprises 13 residues. Trimming cost V 6 bases and J 6 bases, with 12 bases left between them.

This chain connects TRBV7-6 to TRBJ2-5; 7 positions match TRBD2. Per germline, CDR1 SGHVS and CDR2 FNYEAQ. The CDR3 loop spans 13 amino acids. After removal of 2 bases from V and 12 bases from J, the junction contained 9 bases not matched to a gene. CDR3 nucleotide sequence: TGTGCCAGCAGCTTATCGTCGCTAGCGGTAAAGTACTTC. Its translation is CASSLSSLAVKYF.

This clonotype was counted at least ten times. The V call is TRBV13, the J call TRBJ2-5, with D tentatively TRBD2 (6 bases). V was clipped by 5 bases and J by 1 base, with 11 bases between them. This CDR3 is built from 14 residues. CDR1 is PRHDT and CDR2 is FYEKMQ in the germline V gene (reference sequence). The CDR3 coding sequence is TGTGCCAGCAGCCCGGAGGGATCCCAAGAGACCCAGTACTTC. As protein: CASSPEGSQETQYF.

Concerning this clonotype: This may arise from a read error, as a much more abundant clone is one base away. The V gene is TRBV7-3, the J gene TRBJ2-1, with 11 bases matching TRBD2. The CDR3 is 16 residues long. Germline values: CDR1 SGHTA, CDR2 FQGTGA. In nucleotides, the CDR3 is TGTACCAGCAGCGCGAACCTAGCGGGAGGAGTCAATGAGCAGTTCTTC. It is translated as CTSSANLAGGVNEQFF.

The chain couples TRBV28 to TRBJ1-5; 11 bases map to TRBD1. CDR1 MDHEN and CDR2 SYDVKM come from the germline V gene. This CDR3 contains 14 residues. Trimming took 6 bases from V and 9 from J; bases not matched to a gene: 7. The CDR3 DNA reads as TGTGCCAGCAGCAGGACAGGGGGCTTACGGCCCCAGCATTTT. This gives the protein CASSRTGGLRPQHF.

The table lists this clonotype with many counts. This chain joins TRBV2 and TRBJ1-5; D is uncertain. The CDR3 sequence is 14 residues long. CDR1 and CDR2 (germline): SNHLY, FYNNEI. Trimming took 7 bases from V and 9 from J, leaving 19 bases between them. The CDR3 is CASTPESGPGPQHF. CDR3 in DNA: TGTGCCAGCACCCCAGAGAGTGGGCCGGGGCCCCAGCATTTT.

A few counts support this clonotype. One end of the junction varies from germline; a read error may be responsible. V and J are TRBV28 and TRBJ1-5; tentative D call: TRBD1 (6 bases). The CDR3 runs 14 residues. CDR1 is MDHEN, CDR2 SYDVKM, per germline. As DNA, the CDR3 is TGTGTCAGCAGTTTAACGGGGGCCACCCAGCCCCAGCATTTT. Amino acids: CVSSLTGATQPQHF.

V usage is TRBV2 and J usage is TRBJ2-7; 11 positions match TRBD2. CDR1 SNHLY and CDR2 FYNNEI come from the germline V gene. This CDR3 is 17 amino acids long. J gave up 3 bases and V 5 bases, and 12 bases lay outside the gene matches. The CDR3, as DNA: TGTGCCAGCAGTTTTTCACCCTTAGCGGGAGGGCGCTACGAGCAGTACTTC. This encodes CASSFSPLAGGRYEQYF.

The rearrangement joins TRBV6-1 to TRBJ1-1, with 8 nucleotides matching TRBD1. The CDR3 extends over 14 amino acids. The V gene end was trimmed by 6 bases and the J gene end by 6 bases; junction bases not matched to a gene: 9. Germline CDR1 reads MNHNS; CDR2 reads SASEGT. The CDR3 DNA follows: TGTGCCAGCAGACCCGACAGGGGAACGGCTGAAGCTTTCTTT. It translates to CASRPDRGTAEAFF.

This clonotype was seen many times. The V call is TRBV20-1, the J call TRBJ1-1; a weak D match, TRBD1 (5 bases). V shed 1 base and J shed 2 bases, with 11 bases lying between them. The CDR3 loop spans 14 amino acids. The V gene's germline CDR1 is DFQATT and CDR2 SNEGSKA (reference sequence). The chain's CDR3 is CSARGGGANTEAFF. CDR3 DNA sequence: TGCAGTGCTAGAGGTGGTGGGGCCAACACTGAAGCTTTCTTT.

There are many counts of this clonotype. The rearrangement links TRBV6-1 to TRBJ1-1; tentatively, D is TRBD1 (5 bases). The CDR3 is 14 residues long. V gave up 6 bases and J gave up 1 base, with 12 bases separating them. The germline V gene has CDR1 MNHNS and CDR2 SASEGT. Here the CDR3 reads CASSSGTANTEAFF. The DNA for the CDR3 is TGTGCCAGCAGCTCTGGGACTGCGAACACTGAAGCTTTCTTT.

Details on this clonotype: A read error may account for a junction end that differs from germline. The V gene is TRBV5-1, the J gene TRBJ1-5, with 9 bases identical to TRBD1. The CDR3 spans 15 residues. Germline-derived CDR1 and CDR2 are SGHRS and YFSETQ. This CDR3 is CASSEGQGRGQPQHF. CDR3 nucleotide sequence: TGTGCCAGCAGCGAGGGACAGGGACGAGGACAGCCCCAGCATTTT. Combining the CDR3 with reference TRBV5-1 and TRBJ1-5 gives the whole variable domain KAGVTQTPRYLIKTRGQQVTLSCSPISGHRSVSWYQQTPGQGLQFLFEYFSETQRNKGNFPGRFSGRQFSNSRSEMNVSTLELGDSALYLCASSEGQGRGQPQHFGDGTRLSIL.

The genes are TRBV20-1 and TRBJ2-7; 7 bases line up with TRBD2. J gave up 3 bases and V 5 bases, and 7 bases lay outside the gene matches. The CDR3 sequence is 13 residues long. CDR1 is DFQATT, CDR2 SNEGSKA, per germline (reference sequence). CDR3 nucleotide sequence: TGCAGTGCTGCGGGGGAAGGGTTCTACGAGCAGTACTTC. Translated: CSAAGEGFYEQYF.

This clonotype was recorded a few times. J is TRBJ2-7 and V is TRBV3-1; 9 bases are shared with TRBD1. The length of the CDR3 is 13 residues. Trimming cost V 6 bases and J 5 bases; bases outside gene matches: 5. Looked up from germline, CDR1 is LGHDT and CDR2 is YNNKEL (reference sequence). Here the CDR3 reads CASRPGQGNEQYF. DNA of the CDR3: TGTGCCAGCAGACCGGGACAGGGAAACGAGCAGTACTTC.